The 3 T cell receptor beta chains listed next were all sequenced from one sample in a study of STAT5B mutations in CD4+ large granular lymphocyte leukemia. TCRdb keeps only in-frame clones here, not all; method: immunoSEQ multiplex PCR. The sample lists tens of thousands of clones; less than 80% were seen once. Input material: CD4+ T cells from blood buffy coats. These receptor sequences come from a human donor in good health.

This clone was recorded only once. At one of its ends the junction is not consistent with the germline gene, which may arise from a read error. The V call is TRBV7-9, the J call TRBJ2-2, with 7 bases fitting TRBD2. This CDR3 has 13 residues. Germline V gene sequence: CDR1 SEHNR, CDR2 FQNEAQ (reference sequence). The CDR3 sequence is CASSLSGRGLTGF. In DNA form, the CDR3 reads TGTGCCAGCAGCTTATCGGGGAGGGGACTTACGGGTTTT. Supplemented by reference TRBV7-9 and TRBJ2-2, the full variable domain reads DTGVSQNPRHKITKRGQNVTFRCDPISEHNRLYWYRQTLGQGPEFLTYFQNEAQLEKSRLLSDRFSAERPKGSFSTLEIQRTEQGDSAMYLCASSLSGRGLTGFGEGSRLTVL.

The chain couples TRBV14 to TRBJ2-1; the match to TRBD2 covers 9 bases. The CDR3 is 15 amino acids. Trimming cost V 4 bases and J 6 bases; bases outside gene matches: 7. The germline V gene has CDR1 SGHDN and CDR2 FVKESK. CDR3 in DNA: TGTGCCAGCAGCCTGAGGGGACTAGCAGGCAATGAGCAGTTCTTC. Residues: CASSLRGLAGNEQFF. The whole variable domain, filled in from reference TRBV14 and TRBJ2-1, reads EAGVTQFPSHSVIEKGQTVTLRCDPISGHDNLYWYRRVMGKEIKFLLHFVKESKQDESGMPNNRFLAERTGGTYSTLKVQPAELEDSGVYFCASSLRGLAGNEQFFGPGTRLTVL.

J is TRBJ1-4 and V is TRBV6-5; D might be TRBD1 (5 bases). The V and J ends lost 11 bases and 8 bases respectively, with 21 bases between them. Germline V CDR1 and CDR2: MNHEY, SVGAGI. This CDR3 has 14 amino acids. DNA of the CDR3: TGTGCCGGCAAAACCCCAGGGTTGGGGGAAAAACTGTTTTTT. Its translation is CAGKTPGLGEKLFF.